These 20 T cell receptor beta chains were all obtained from the same sample, sequenced in a study of shared clonotypes between healthy human individuals. Some clones are missing from TCRdb's copy, which holds only in-frame ones; the method was immunoSEQ multiplex PCR. Counted here are around 1.6 million clones, 95% to 99% occurring once; the ten biggest clones make up 0.4% to 0.45%. Sequenced: naive CD4+ T cells sorted from blood. Subset: CD45RA+ positively selected. The receptors originated from a man younger than 40 in good health.

CDR3 loop: CASSLDGAYGYTF. The CDR3, as DNA: TGTGCCAGCAGCTTGGACGGGGCCTATGGCTACACCTTC. The genes are TRBV11-3 and TRBJ1-2, with a possible D match to TRBD1 (5 bases). The CDR3 covers 13 residues. Deletions cut 3 bases from V and 4 bases from J, with 9 bases between. Per the germline V gene, CDR1 is SGHNT and CDR2 is YENEEA.

The chain joins TRBV19 to TRBJ2-5; possible D gene TRBD2, 5 bases. V was shortened by 0 bases and J by 3 bases, with 11 bases between the two germline ends. CDR3 length: 15 residues. CDR1 and CDR2 from the germline V gene are LNHDA and SQIVND (reference sequence). The CDR3 DNA follows: TGTGCCAGTAGTATAGAGTGGTCGCGGGAAGAGACCCAGTACTTC. Its protein is CASSIEWSREETQYF. Full variable domain (remainder filled in from reference TRBV19 and TRBJ2-5): DGGITQSPKYLFRKEGQNVTLSCEQNLNHDAMYWYRQDPGQGLRLIYYSQIVNDFQKGDIAEGYSVSREKKESFPLTVTSAQKNPTAFYLCASSIEWSREETQYFGPGTRLLVL.

This chain joins TRBV27 and TRBJ1-2, with TRBD1 matching 7 bases. CDR1 is MNHEY, CDR2 SMNVEV, per germline (reference sequence). V lost 7 bases, J lost 5 bases, and 13 bases stayed unmatched. The CDR3 sequence is 15 residues long. CDR3 DNA sequence: TGTGCCAGCACCCTAAGAGGGGGCGTCACGTATGGCTACACCTTC. This translates into CASTLRGGVTYGYTF.

The rearrangement links TRBV29-1 to TRBJ2-7, with TRBD1 matching 8 bases. Germline assignment: CDR1 SQVTM and CDR2 ANQGSEA. Trimming took 4 bases from V and 7 from J; bases not matched to a gene: 6. The CDR3 contains 12 residues. CDR3 residues: CSVGQGAEEQYF. Written as DNA, the CDR3 is TGCAGCGTTGGGCAGGGGGCGGAGGAGCAGTACTTC.

This sequence joins TRBV7-2 and TRBJ2-1; perhaps TRBD2 as D (5 bases). Germline loops: CDR1 SGHTA, CDR2 FQGNSA. With 2 bases removed from V and 7 bases from J, the gap between germline ends came to 15 bases. This CDR3 region has 15 residues. In DNA, the CDR3 is TGTGCCAGCAGCTTATTAGGACTCTGGGAAAATGAGCAGTTCTTC. Its translation: CASSLLGLWENEQFF.

The CDR3 sequence is CASSSGYNQPQHF. As DNA, the CDR3 is TGTGCCAGCAGTTCCGGGTACAATCAGCCCCAGCATTTT. The V call is TRBV6-5, the J call TRBJ1-5; no clear D gene. Between the trimmed V and J ends, which lost 4 bases and 3 bases, there was a span of 7 bases. The CDR3 loop spans 13 amino acids. CDR1 is MNHEY and CDR2 is SVGAGI in the germline V gene.

This chain joins TRBV5-1 and TRBJ2-2, with 11 positions matching TRBD2. V dropped 4 bases and J dropped 3; count of bases not matched to a gene: 5. Germline V gene data show CDR1 as SGHRS and CDR2 as YFSETQ. CDR3 length: 16 residues. The CDR3 nucleotides read TGCGCCAGCAGCCCCGGGACTAGCGGACACACCGGGGAGCTGTTTTTT. It is translated as CASSPGTSGHTGELFF.

The V gene is TRBV7-9, the J gene TRBJ2-7; D is unresolved. This CDR3 has 12 residues. V lost 4 bases to trimming and J lost 3 bases, with 7 bases between them. The germline CDR1 and CDR2 sequences are SEHNR and FQNEAQ (reference sequence). CDR3 amino acids: CASSSRFYEQYF. The CDR3, as DNA: TGTGCCAGCAGCTCCCGCTTCTACGAGCAGTACTTC.

In DNA form, the CDR3 reads TGTGCCAGCAGCTTAGGACGACAGCAAAACTATGGCTACACCTTC. This gives the protein CASSLGRQQNYGYTF. The J gene is TRBJ1-2, the V gene TRBV7-9; D possibly corresponds to TRBD1 (5 bases). The CDR3 length is 15 residues. Looked up from germline, CDR1 is SEHNR and CDR2 is FQNEAQ (reference sequence). Trimming stripped 1 base from V and 2 bases from J, with 11 bases between.

The CDR3 protein is CASSLRTSGIGLETQYF. CDR3 sequence (DNA): TGTGCCAGCAGCCTCAGGACTAGCGGGATAGGGCTGGAGACCCAGTACTTC. The chain employs TRBV7-6 and TRBJ2-5, with 12 positions matching TRBD2. J was trimmed by 5 bases and V by 5 bases; bases with no gene match: 12. This CDR3 has 17 residues. Germline assignment: CDR1 SGHVS and CDR2 FNYEAQ. Variable domain in full (rest from reference TRBV7-6 and TRBJ2-5): GAGVSQSPRYKVTKRGQDVALRCDPISGHVSLYWYRQALGQGPEFLTYFNYEAQQDKSGLPNDRFSAERPEGSISTLTIQRTEQRDSAMYRCASSLRTSGIGLETQYFGPGTRLLVL.

This clone was seen a few times. This CDR3 is also generated by other DNA sequences in the sample. The chain has TRBV18 and TRBJ2-3; 12 bases line up with TRBD2. Germline lookup yields CDR1 KGHSH and CDR2 LQKENI. V was pared by 5 bases and J by 5 bases, with 2 bases of the junction left unmatched. The CDR3 totals 14 residues. The CDR3 DNA sequence: TGTGCCAGCTCAGGACTAGCGGGACTAGATACGCAGTATTTT. Amino acids: CASSGLAGLDTQYF.

V gene TRBV14 combines with J gene TRBJ2-6, with D hard to call. Trimming removed 10 bases from V and 4 bases from J, with 11 bases in between. The germline CDR1 and CDR2 sequences are SGHDN and FVKESK. The CDR3 spans 13 residues. Here the CDR3 reads CATSRSGANVLTF. In DNA form, the CDR3 reads TGTGCCACCTCCAGGTCGGGGGCCAACGTCCTGACTTTC.

On this clone: This specimen includes other DNA sequences encoding the same CDR3. The chain recombines TRBV18 with TRBJ2-3, with D tentatively TRBD2 (5 bases). CDR1 KGHSH and CDR2 LQKENI come from the germline V gene. This CDR3 has 13 amino acids. The ends were cut back, 2 bases at V and 4 bases at J, with 7 bases in the middle. This chain's CDR3 is CASSPIGADTQYF. In DNA, the CDR3 is TGTGCCAGCTCACCAATCGGGGCAGATACGCAGTATTTT.

The V call is TRBV11-2, the J call TRBJ2-7, with a tentative D call TRBD1 (5 bases). CDR1 is SGHAT and CDR2 is FQNNGV in the germline V gene. With 0 bases removed from V and 2 bases from J, the gap between germline ends came to 14 bases. CDR3 length: 16 amino acids. The CDR3 loop is CASSLEGGRVTYEQYF. The DNA for the CDR3 is TGTGCCAGCAGCTTAGAAGGCGGCAGGGTCACCTACGAGCAGTACTTC.

V and J are TRBV27 and TRBJ1-2, with D possibly TRBD1 on 5 matching bases. CDR1 is MNHEY and CDR2 is SMNVEV in the germline V gene (reference sequence). The CDR3 totals 15 residues. Trimming removed 1 base at V and 2 bases at J, with 11 bases between. CDR3 sequence: CASSLFPGINYGYTF. In DNA form, the CDR3 reads TGTGCCAGCAGTTTATTTCCAGGGATCAACTATGGCTACACCTTC.

V usage is TRBV25-1 and J usage is TRBJ2-1; possibly TRBD2 for D (6 bases). V gave up 2 bases and J gave up 13 bases, with 15 bases separating them. From germline, CDR1 is MGHDK and CDR2 SYGVNS. This CDR3 has 13 amino acids. The DNA of the CDR3 is TGTGCCAGCAGTGAAGGGTCCGGGAGAGGCCAGTTCTTC. Residues: CASSEGSGRGQFF.

The rearrangement uses TRBV5-4 and TRBJ2-5; D ambiguous. Germline CDR1 SGHNT, CDR2 YYREEE (reference sequence). V was shortened by 0 bases and J by 4 bases, with 7 bases between the two germline ends. The CDR3 covers 13 residues. CDR3 sequence reads: CASSLDYLETQYF. CDR3 sequence (DNA): TGTGCCAGCAGCTTGGACTATCTAGAGACCCAGTACTTC. The full variable domain, with the rest looked up from reference TRBV5-4 and TRBJ2-5, is ETGVTQSPTHLIKTRGQQVTLRCSSQSGHNTVSWYQQALGQGPQFIFQYYREEENGRGNFPPRFSGLQFPNYSSELNVNALELDDSALYLCASSLDYLETQYFGPGTRLLVL.

V and J are TRBV19 and TRBJ1-2; no clear D. The length of the CDR3 is 15 residues. From germline, CDR1 is LNHDA and CDR2 SQIVND (reference sequence). Trimming took off 4 bases at V and 3 bases at J, with 15 bases between the two ends. The CDR3 nucleotides are TGTGCCAGTAGTACCCCCGGGCGCTCGGACTATGGCTACACCTTC. Translated, it gives CASSTPGRSDYGYTF.

A single count supports this clone. The chain has TRBV5-4 and TRBJ2-5; D might be TRBD2 (6 bases). This CDR3 comprises 13 residues. CDR1 is SGHNT and CDR2 is YYREEE in the germline V gene (reference sequence). Trimming stripped 4 bases from V and 1 base from J, with 8 bases between. The chain's CDR3 is CASSAGLQETQYF. For the CDR3, the DNA is TGTGCCAGCAGCGCGGGACTCCAAGAGACCCAGTACTTC.

The chain couples TRBV5-1 to TRBJ1-3, with D perhaps matching TRBD1 (5 bases). The CDR3 spans 16 residues. Germline V gives CDR1 SGHRS, CDR2 YFSETQ. Trimming cost V 3 bases and J 0 bases, with 13 bases left between them. CDR3 coding DNA: TGCGCCAGCAGCTCGGGACGTGTGAGCTCTGGAAACACCATATATTTT. As protein: CASSSGRVSSGNTIYF. The complete variable domain, with remaining parts taken from reference TRBV5-1 and TRBJ1-3, reads KAGVTQTPRYLIKTRGQQVTLSCSPISGHRSVSWYQQTPGQGLQFLFEYFSETQRNKGNFPGRFSGRQFSNSRSEMNVSTLELGDSALYLCASSSGRVSSGNTIYFGEGSWLTVV.